Below, 13 T cell receptor beta chains from the same sample are listed, as sequenced in a study of breast tumors, draining lymph nodes, adjacent tissues. Each CDR3 protein is one row after TCRdb ran MiXCR on the multiplex PCR reads. This sample yields 150,000 to 200,000 distinct CDR3 sequences, of which 30% to 40% are seen a single time; about 4.1% belongs to the top ten. Axillary draining lymph nodes of breast cancer patients supplied the node samples. Sequencing was done on a sample of axillary lymph node tissue. These receptors originate from a female donor with breast cancer. Some clones in this sample may be carry-over from other donors' samples.

In this sample, this clonotype turned up many times. V and J are TRBV7-2 and TRBJ2-1; TRBD2 matches at 11 bases. This CDR3 comprises 20 residues. Germline V lookup: CDR1 SGHTA, CDR2 FQGNSA. The ends lost 4 bases at V and 0 bases at J; junction bases unmatched: 14. CDR3 coding DNA: TGTGCCAGCAGCTCCCGGCGGACTAGCGGGTTCCGTAGCTCCTACAATGAGCAGTTCTTC. This encodes CASSSRRTSGFRSSYNEQFF.

This clonotype was observed a handful of times. It may be a read error: a sequence one base away is much more abundant. This chain connects TRBV6-4 to TRBJ2-7; 8 bases match TRBD1. V was pared by 7 bases and J by 5 bases, with 10 bases of the junction left unmatched. In germline, CDR1 is MRHNA, CDR2 SNTAGT. The CDR3 is made up of 14 amino acids. CDR3 DNA sequence: TGTGCCAGCATACGCCCAGGGGGCCCCAACGAGCAGTACTTC. Residues: CASIRPGGPNEQYF.

This clonotype was seen ten or more times. The V call is TRBV2, the J call TRBJ1-2; D is possibly TRBD1 (5 bases). This CDR3 contains 13 residues. Per germline, CDR1 SNHLY and CDR2 FYNNEI. V lost 5 bases and J lost 1, with 8 bases in between. This CDR3 is CASSPQGNYGYTF. The CDR3 coding sequence is TGTGCCAGCAGTCCCCAGGGTAACTATGGCTACACCTTC.

V and J are TRBV7-2 and TRBJ2-7; D possibly uses TRBD1 or TRBD2 (5 bases each). V shed 5 bases and J shed 4 bases, with 21 bases lying between them. The V gene's germline CDR1 is SGHTA and CDR2 FQGNSA. The CDR3 is 16 residues long. DNA of the CDR3: TGTGCCAGCAGCCGCCCCCGGGGCTGGGAGTCTTACGAGCAGTACTTC. It encodes CASSRPRGWESYEQYF. Supplemented by reference TRBV7-2 and TRBJ2-7, the full variable domain reads GAGVSQSPSNKVTEKGKDVELRCDPISGHTALYWYRQSLGQGLEFLIYFQGNSAPDKSGLPSDRFSAERTGGSVSTLTIQRTQQEDSAVYLCASSRPRGWESYEQYFGPGTRLTVT.

This clonotype showed up many times. The CDR3 reads CASSVGVAGDVDTQYF. The CDR3 DNA reads TGTGCCAGCAGCGTAGGGGTAGCGGGAGACGTCGATACGCAGTATTTT. This chain connects TRBV9 to TRBJ2-3, with 9 positions matching TRBD2. This CDR3 has 16 amino acids. The V gene end was trimmed by 0 bases and the J gene end by 6 bases; junction bases not matched to a gene: 8. In germline, CDR1 is SGDLS, CDR2 YYNGEE.

In the case of this clonotype: Sequence at one end of the junction differs from germline and may be a read error. The gene calls are TRBV6-5 and TRBJ2-2; weak D call: TRBD2 (5 bases). The CDR3 spans 14 residues. Germline V CDR1 and CDR2: MNHEY, SVGAGI. DNA for the CDR3: TGTGCCAGCAGTTACTCCGGGTTCCCCGGGGAGCTGTTTTTC. Its translation is CASSYSGFPGELFF.

The chain combines TRBV9 with TRBJ1-6; tentative D call: TRBD1 (5 bases). Per germline, CDR1 SGDLS and CDR2 YYNGEE. This CDR3 has 17 residues. V was shortened by 0 bases and J by 6 bases, with 16 bases between the two germline ends. The CDR3 sequence: CASSVAGRGAGNSPLHF. The CDR3 DNA follows: TGTGCCAGCAGCGTAGCAGGTCGAGGGGCAGGTAATTCACCCCTCCACTTT.

This clonotype was observed at least ten times. The chain recombines TRBV5-1 with TRBJ2-3; possibly TRBD2 for D (5 bases). Germline CDR1 SGHRS, CDR2 YFSETQ. The germline V and J ends were trimmed by 0 bases and 5 bases, with 10 bases remaining between them. CDR3 length equals 14 residues. DNA for the CDR3: TGCGCCAGCAGCTTGGCCTCGGAGGTAGATACGCAGTATTTT. Translating it yields CASSLASEVDTQYF.

This chain uses TRBV29-1 with TRBJ2-1; TRBD2 agrees at 8 bases. The trim removed 4 bases at V and 9 bases at J, leaving 8 bases unmatched. Per the germline V gene, CDR1 is SQVTM and CDR2 is ANQGSEA. The CDR3 covers 13 residues. CDR3 bases: TGCAGCGTTGCGCGGGGGGACCTGGGTGAGCAGTTCTTC. Amino acid sequence: CSVARGDLGEQFF.

This clonotype was counted a few times. The rearrangement joins TRBV6-6 to TRBJ2-2; no clear D. V was trimmed by 11 bases and J by 6 bases, leaving 10 bases between them. In germline, CDR1 is MNHNY, CDR2 SVGAGI (reference sequence). This CDR3 comprises 11 residues. The CDR3 region is CAVTVAGELFF. The CDR3 DNA sequence: TGTGCCGTGACCGTAGCCGGGGAGCTGTTTTTT.

In this sample, this clonotype turned up many times. CDR3 in DNA: TGTGCCAGTAGTATGAGTGCAGGGTTCGACCAGCCCCAGCATTTT. Its translation: CASSMSAGFDQPQHF. The rearrangement links TRBV19 to TRBJ1-5, with a tentative D call TRBD1 (5 bases). V shed 3 bases and J shed 7 bases, with 16 bases lying between them. CDR1 is LNHDA, CDR2 SQIVND, per germline (reference sequence). CDR3 length: 15 amino acids.

The chain joins TRBV20-1 to TRBJ2-3, with TRBD1 matching over 7 bases. Trimming removed 5 bases from V and 11 bases from J; junction bases left unmatched: 19. The CDR3 contains 15 residues. Germline V gives CDR1 DFQATT, CDR2 SNEGSKA (reference sequence). CDR3 region: CSAGSVTGYSNEQYF. The CDR3 region has the DNA TGCAGTGCTGGCTCCGTGACAGGGTATTCCAATGAGCAGTATTTT.

This clonotype was seen many times. J is TRBJ2-5 and V is TRBV27; D unclear. Germline CDR1 is MNHEY and CDR2 is SMNVEV (reference sequence). The length of the CDR3 is 14 residues. V was cut by 8 bases and J by 4 bases, with 17 bases left in between. The CDR3 nucleotides read TGTGCCAGCCGCCCGGGCCCAAACCGAGAGACCCAGTACTTC. Its translation is CASRPGPNRETQYF.